Here is one TCR beta chain with its context. The antigen remains unidentified. This entry is derived from a study of cytotoxic CD8 clonotypes in ibrutinib-treated CLL. Whole-study context: Once patients had received a median approximately twelve months of treatment, range 6 to 36, response samples were obtained.

Cryopreserved PBMCs yielded roughly 2 micrograms of genomic DNA for TCR beta libraries. The CDR3 loop spans 15 amino acids. Germline loops: CDR1 SGDLS, CDR2 YYNGEE. J lost 1 base, V lost 0 bases, and 1 base had no gene match. General study points: On treatment, the uncommon public clonotypes contracted or remained stable.

The protocol was immunoSEQ multiplex PCR, while the TCRdb copy is restricted to in-frame clones and leaves out a portion. The sample shows some 130,000 clones, approximately 85% of them seen only once. The chain couples TRBV9 to TRBJ2-5, with TRBD2 identical over 9 bases. Sequences were derived from PBMCs, sampled after 24 months of ibrutinib treatment. The TCR sequence derives from a human donor with chronic lymphocytic leukemia. CDR3 residues: CASSVGRGGQETQYF. DNA of the CDR3: TGTGCCAGCAGCGTAGGGCGGGGGGGCCAAGAGACCCAGTACTTC.